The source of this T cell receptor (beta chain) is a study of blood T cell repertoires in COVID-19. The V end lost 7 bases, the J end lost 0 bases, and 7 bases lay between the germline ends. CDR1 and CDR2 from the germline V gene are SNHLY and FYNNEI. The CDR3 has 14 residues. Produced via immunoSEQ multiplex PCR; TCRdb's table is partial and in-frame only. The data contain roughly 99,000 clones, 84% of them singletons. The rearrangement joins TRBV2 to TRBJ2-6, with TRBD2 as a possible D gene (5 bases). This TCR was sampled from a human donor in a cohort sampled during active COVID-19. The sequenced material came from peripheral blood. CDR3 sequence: CASTRDSGANVLTF. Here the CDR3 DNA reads TGTGCCAGCACGAGGGACTCTGGGGCCAACGTCCTGACTTTC.